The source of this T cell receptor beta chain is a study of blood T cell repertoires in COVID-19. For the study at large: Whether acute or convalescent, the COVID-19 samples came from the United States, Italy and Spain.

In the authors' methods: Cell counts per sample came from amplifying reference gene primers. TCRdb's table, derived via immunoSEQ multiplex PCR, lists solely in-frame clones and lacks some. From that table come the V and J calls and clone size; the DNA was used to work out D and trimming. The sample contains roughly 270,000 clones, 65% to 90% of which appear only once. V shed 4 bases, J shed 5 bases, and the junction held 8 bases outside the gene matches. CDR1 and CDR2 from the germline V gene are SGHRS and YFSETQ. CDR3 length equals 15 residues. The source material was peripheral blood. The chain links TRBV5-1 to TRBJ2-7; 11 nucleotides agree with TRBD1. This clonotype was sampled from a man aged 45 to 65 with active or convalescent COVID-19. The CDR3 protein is CASSISGQGGNEQYF. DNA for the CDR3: TGCGCCAGCAGCATATCGGGACAGGGGGGGAACGAGCAGTACTTC. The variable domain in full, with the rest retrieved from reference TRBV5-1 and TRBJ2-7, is KAGVTQTPRYLIKTRGQQVTLSCSPISGHRSVSWYQQTPGQGLQFLFEYFSETQRNKGNFPGRFSGRQFSNSRSEMNVSTLELGDSALYLCASSISGQGGNEQYFGPGTRLTVT.